This T cell receptor beta chain was profiled in a study of T cells in Graves' hyperthyroidism and ophthalmopathy. This clonotype has ten or more counts. Amplified regions were TCR beta CDR3 sequences from RNA transcripts. First-round RT-PCR targeting the TCR CDR3 was performed with the HTBI primer set. TCRdb independently ran MiXCR on the multiplex PCR reads; one entry per CDR3 protein. The data contain a few hundred thousand distinct CDR3 sequences, around a sixth of them singletons. The CDR3 sequence is 13 residues long. Germline values: CDR1 SEHNR, CDR2 FQNEAQ (reference sequence). Trimming stripped 5 bases from V and 4 bases from J, with 10 bases between.

The TCR was taken from a woman in her thirties with Graves' hyperthyroidism. The sequenced material came from blood. The chain has TRBV7-9 and TRBJ2-3; D unresolved. CDR3 sequence: CASSPKRADTQYF. In DNA, the CDR3 is TGTGCCAGCAGCCCTAAAAGGGCAGATACGCAGTATTTT.